These T cell receptor beta chains were read from a single sample in a study of T cell responses to AZD1222 COVID-19 vaccine. Produced via immunoSEQ multiplex PCR; TCRdb's table is partial and in-frame only. Of over 150,000 clones in the sample, 80% to 90% are singletons; the top ten hold 6% to 8%. The sample was peripheral blood, taken on day 0 of AZD1222 vaccination. These receptors were obtained from an adult in good health. Both conserved end residues are part of each CDR3. A D gene is named only where the DNA matches it firmly. Only some rows state a clone size, as once, few, many or a class for expanded clones.

>-|-|TRBV7-2|TRBJ2-7
CASSPDHTPTYEQYF
TGTGCCAGCAGCCCCGACCATACCCCGACCTACGAGCAGTACTTC
>once|-|TRBV28|TRBJ1-3
CASSFQGADTIYF
TGTGCCAGCAGTTTTCAGGGTGCGGACACCATATATTTT
>-|TRBD1|TRBV10-2|TRBJ1-5
CASSFDRGGQPQHF
TGCGCCAGCAGCTTCGACAGGGGGGGCCAGCCCCAGCATTTT
>-|-|TRBV19|TRBJ1-3
CASSIVMGTGNTIYF
TGTGCCAGTAGTATAGTGATGGGAACTGGAAACACCATATATTTT
>-|-|TRBV6-1|TRBJ2-7
CASSEGIAYEQYF
TGTGCCAGCAGTGAAGGGATTGCATACGAGCAGTACTTC
>-|-|TRBV29-1|TRBJ1-1
CSVKVGVNTEAFF
TGCAGCGTTAAAGTAGGGGTGAACACTGAAGCTTTCTTT
>-|-|TRBV6-5|TRBJ2-7
CASSPSPEYYEQYF
TGTGCCAGCAGCCCGTCCCCAGAATACTACGAGCAGTACTTC
>-|-|TRBV6-5|TRBJ2-2
CASLGLHTGELFF
TGTGCCAGCCTGGGACTGCACACCGGGGAGCTGTTTTTT
>-|TRBD1|TRBV28|TRBJ1-6
CASSVTPGGAYNSPLHF
TGTGCCAGCAGCGTAACCCCAGGGGGCGCCTATAATTCACCCCTCCACTTT
>-|TRBD1|TRBV7-2|TRBJ2-5
CASSSRTGVQETQYF
TGTGCCAGCAGCTCAAGGACAGGGGTCCAAGAGACCCAGTACTTC
>-|-|TRBV6-2/TRBV6-3|TRBJ1-2
CASSRRDPVYGYTF
TGTGCCAGCAGTAGACGGGATCCAGTCTATGGCTACACCTTC
>-|TRBD1|TRBV6-5|TRBJ2-2
CASSRDRGYTGELFF
TGTGCCAGCAGCAGAGACAGGGGGTACACCGGGGAGCTGTTTTTT
>-|TRBD1|TRBV6-2/TRBV6-3|TRBJ1-1
CASSYPGQGSNTEAFF
TGTGCCAGCAGTTACCCGGGACAGGGGTCGAACACTGAAGCTTTCTTT
>-|-|TRBV5-4|TRBJ2-1
CASSFGGNEQFF
TGTGCCAGCAGCTTCGGCGGGAATGAGCAGTTCTTC
>-|-|TRBV2|TRBJ1-1
CASNEDEAFF
TGTGCCAGCAATGAAGATGAAGCTTTCTTT
>-|TRBD1|TRBV12-3/TRBV12-4|TRBJ2-7
CASSPQGYEQYF
TGTGCCAGCAGTCCACAGGGGTACGAGCAGTACTTC
>-|-|TRBV19|TRBJ2-7
CASSIVGAHYEQYF
TGTGCCAGTAGTATAGTCGGGGCACACTACGAGCAGTACTTC
>-|-|TRBV6-1|TRBJ2-1
CASSERDNEQFF
TGTGCCAGCAGTGAAAGGGACAATGAGCAGTTCTTC
>-|-|TRBV5-6|TRBJ1-4
CASSLEGGIGKLFF
TGTGCCAGCAGCTTGGAGGGGGGGATCGGAAAACTGTTTTTT
>-|-|TRBV18|TRBJ2-1
CASSPNSRSYNEQFF
TGTGCCAGCTCACCAAACAGCAGATCCTACAATGAGCAGTTCTTC
>-|-|TRBV5-6|TRBJ1-3
CASSLGRIFSGNTIYF
TGTGCCAGCAGCTTGGGTCGGATTTTCTCTGGAAACACCATATATTTT
>once|-|TRBV9|TRBJ2-1
CASSKRQDNEQFF
TGTGCCAGCAGCAAGCGACAGGACAATGAGCAGTTCTTC
>-|TRBD1|TRBV27|TRBJ2-7
CASIPGQGSYEQYF
TGTGCCAGCATCCCGGGACAGGGGTCCTACGAGCAGTACTTC
>-|-|TRBV5-4|TRBJ1-5
CASSPGGGGRNQPQHF
TGTGCCAGCAGCCCGGGGGGTGGGGGACGCAATCAGCCCCAGCATTTT
>-|-|TRBV7-2|TRBJ2-7
CASSRIPGPESSYEQYF
TGTGCCAGCAGCCGTATCCCGGGACCCGAAAGCTCCTACGAGCAGTACTTC
>-|-|TRBV3-1/TRBV3-2|TRBJ1-2
CASSQVTNYGYTF
TGTGCCAGCAGCCAGGTGACTAACTATGGCTACACCTTC
>-|-|TRBV27|TRBJ1-5
CASGNALGPAIQPQHF
TGTGCCAGCGGCAATGCTCTCGGTCCGGCCATTCAGCCCCAGCATTTT
>-|-|TRBV5-4|TRBJ2-1
CASSGHDNEQFF
TGTGCCAGCAGCGGACACGACAATGAGCAGTTCTTC
>-|TRBD2|TRBV11-3|TRBJ2-5
CASSAGGTRRGARKWAQYF
TGTGCCAGCAGCGCTGGGGGTACGCGGCGGGGGGCGCGCAAATGGGCCCAGTACTTC
>-|-|TRBV5-6|TRBJ1-5
CASSFSDSNQPQHF
TGTGCCAGCAGCTTTTCTGATAGCAATCAGCCCCAGCATTTT
>-|-|TRBV5-1|TRBJ2-5
CASSPRRGSETQYF
TGCGCCAGCAGCCCTCGGAGGGGGTCGGAGACCCAGTACTTC
>-|-|TRBV6-1|TRBJ2-1
CASSEFGFEGNEQFF
TGTGCCAGCAGTGAATTTGGCTTCGAGGGGAATGAGCAGTTCTTC
>-|TRBD1|TRBV19|TRBJ1-5
CASRDRSGEGYQPQHF
TGTGCCAGTAGGGACAGGTCGGGCGAGGGGTATCAGCCCCAGCATTTT
>once|TRBD1|TRBV5-6|TRBJ2-5
CASSSGQAMTQYF
TGTGCCAGCAGCTCGGGACAGGCGATGACCCAGTACTTC
>-|-|TRBV7-2|TRBJ1-1
CASTITSYPDTKGTEAFF
TGTGCCAGCACCATAACAAGCTACCCAGACACTAAAGGCACTGAAGCTTTCTTT
>-|-|TRBV13|TRBJ1-2
CASSLRAGRGGYTF
TGTGCCAGCAGCTTAAGGGCGGGTCGCGGTGGCTACACCTTC
>-|TRBD1|TRBV3-1/TRBV3-2|TRBJ2-2
CASSQARGLSSGELFF
TGTGCCAGCAGCCAAGCGAGGGGGCTATCCTCCGGGGAGCTGTTTTTT
>once|TRBD1|TRBV10-3|TRBJ2-1
CAISLTGGSEQFF
TGTGCCATCAGTCTTACAGGGGGTAGTGAGCAGTTCTTC
>-|-|TRBV6-2/TRBV6-3|TRBJ2-3
CASSDTDTQYF
TGTGCCAGCAGTGACACAGATACGCAGTATTTT
>-|-|TRBV13|TRBJ1-6
CASSLGVRPTPLHF
TGTGCCAGCAGCTTAGGTGTACGTCCTACACCCCTCCACTTT
>-|-|TRBV6-5|TRBJ1-1
CASSSSRLGRSEAFF
TGTGCCAGCAGTTCCTCCAGGTTGGGGAGGTCTGAAGCTTTCTTT
>once|-|TRBV7-9|TRBJ1-2
CASSRTGRNYGYTF
TGTGCCAGCAGCCGAACCGGGAGAAACTATGGCTACACCTTC
>-|TRBD1|TRBV30|TRBJ2-2
CAWSQLGQAGELFF
TGTGCCTGGAGCCAACTAGGACAGGCCGGGGAGCTGTTTTTT
>-|TRBD1|TRBV6-2/TRBV6-3|TRBJ1-5
CASSRDSFRGSNQPQHF
TGTGCCAGCAGTCGGGACAGTTTTCGGGGTAGCAATCAGCCCCAGCATTTT